Included here is one T cell receptor beta chain sequence, with context. The target antigen is unknown. A junction boundary mismatches the germline segment, possibly from a read error. Per the germline V gene, CDR1 is SEHNR and CDR2 is FQNEAQ (reference sequence). The CDR3 loop spans 13 amino acids. The data were obtained in a study of cytomegalovirus exposure and HLA in healthy donors. Study-level results: According to the study, 150 to 200 TCR beta chains were cytomegalovirus-associated. In vitro data verified a few CMV-associated chains as specific for CMV antigens.

Using immunoSEQ multiplex PCR, the repertoire was profiled, and TCRdb retains in-frame clones only, with some absent. The sample lists roughly 130,000 clones, around nine tenths seen once, with 3% to 4% in the top ten. Specimen: PBMCs. The TCR sequence derives from a man aged 30 to 45 in good health and CMV-seronegative. The genes are TRBV7-9 and TRBJ2-5; a weak D match, TRBD2 (6 bases). Here the CDR3 DNA reads TGTGCCAGCAGGTTAGGGACTCAAGAGACCCAGTACTTC. It yields the protein CASRLGTQETQYF. Full variable domain (missing parts from reference TRBV7-9 and TRBJ2-5): DTGVSQNPRHKITKRGQNVTFRCDPISEHNRLYWYRQTLGQGPEFLTYFQNEAQLEKSRLLSDRFSAERPKGSFSTLEIQRTEQGDSAMYLCASRLGTQETQYFGPGTRLLVL.